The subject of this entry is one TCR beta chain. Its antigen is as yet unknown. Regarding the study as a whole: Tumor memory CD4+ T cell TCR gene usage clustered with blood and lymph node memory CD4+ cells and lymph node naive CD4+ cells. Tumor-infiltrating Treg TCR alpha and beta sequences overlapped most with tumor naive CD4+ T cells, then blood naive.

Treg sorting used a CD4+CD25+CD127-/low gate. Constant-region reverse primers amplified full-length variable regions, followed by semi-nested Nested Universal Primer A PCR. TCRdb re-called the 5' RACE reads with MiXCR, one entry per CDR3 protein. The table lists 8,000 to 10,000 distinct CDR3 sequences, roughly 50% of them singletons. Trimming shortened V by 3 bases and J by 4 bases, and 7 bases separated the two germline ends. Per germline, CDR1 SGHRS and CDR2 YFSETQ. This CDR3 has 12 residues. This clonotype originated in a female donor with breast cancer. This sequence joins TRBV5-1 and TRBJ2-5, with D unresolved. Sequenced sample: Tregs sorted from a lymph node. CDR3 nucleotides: TGCGCCAGCAGCTACGAGGCAGAGACCCAGTACTTC. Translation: CASSYEAETQYF.